The 25 T cell receptor beta chains below all came from one sample that was sequenced in a study of graft-versus-host responses after intestinal transplantation. The antigens these receptors bind are not known. The method was immunoSEQ multiplex PCR; TCRdb's version includes in-frame clones alone and lacks a portion of them. The repertoire holds about 88,000 clones, with approximately 94% as singletons. The starting material was unstimulated CD4+ T cells sorted from spleen or lymph node cells, obtained before transplant. The receptor source for this set is a human donor who was the organ donor for an intestinal transplant.

This clone was recorded only once. An end of the junction differs from the germline gene, which may be a read error. The chain uses TRBV5-4 and TRBJ2-7; 8 bases map to TRBD1. The CDR3 contains 13 residues. Germline lookup yields CDR1 SGHNT and CDR2 YYREEE (reference sequence). The CDR3 nucleotides read TGTGCCAGCAGCCTGGACAGGGTCTACGAGCGGTACTTC. It yields the protein CASSLDRVYERYF.

With respect to this clone: The junction departs from the called germline gene at one end, perhaps through a read error. The sample has other DNA sequences that encode this CDR3 too. This chain uses TRBV2 with TRBJ2-6; weak D call: TRBD1 (5 bases). The germline CDR1 and CDR2 sequences are SNHLY and FYNNEI. The length of the CDR3 is 17 residues. Here the CDR3 DNA reads TGTGCCAGCAGTGAAGTGCTATTGCTATCTGGGGCCAACGTTCTGACTTTC. Its translation is CASSEVLLLSGANVLTF.

The chain links TRBV5-8 to TRBJ2-3; D tentatively reads TRBD1 or TRBD2 (6 bases each). The V gene lost 2 bases and the J gene lost 2 bases, with 15 bases spanning the gap. CDR3 size: 16 residues. CDR1 is SGHTS, CDR2 YDEGEE, per germline. The CDR3 bases are TGTGCCAGCAGCTTTGGGCAGGGGAGGATCACAGATACGCAGTATTTT. Its translation is CASSFGQGRITDTQYF.

V gene TRBV14 combines with J gene TRBJ2-1, with D tentatively TRBD1 or TRBD2 (5 bases each). Germline-derived CDR1 and CDR2 are SGHDN and FVKESK. Trimming removed 4 bases from V and 4 bases from J, with 17 bases in between. CDR3 size: 16 residues. The CDR3 reads CASSREAEGKYNEQFF. CDR3 bases: TGTGCCAGCAGCCGAGAGGCCGAGGGGAAGTACAATGAGCAGTTCTTC.

The chain combines TRBV6-1 with TRBJ2-7; 11 positions agree with TRBD1. Per germline, CDR1 MNHNS and CDR2 SASEGT. With 0 bases clipped from V and 5 bases from J, the junction kept 3 bases outside the gene matches. CDR3 size: 15 residues. CDR3 loop: CASSEAGTGGHEQYF. The CDR3 DNA is TGTGCCAGCAGTGAAGCAGGGACAGGGGGTCACGAGCAGTACTTC.

J is TRBJ2-7 and V is TRBV5-1, with a possible D match to TRBD2 (5 bases). The length of the CDR3 is 14 residues. The germline V gene encodes CDR1 SGHRS and CDR2 YFSETQ. The ends were cut back, 5 bases at V and 5 bases at J, with 17 bases in the middle. The CDR3 sequence is CASSFQYIGDEQYF. In nucleotides, the CDR3 is TGCGCCAGCAGTTTCCAATACATCGGGGACGAGCAGTACTTC.

The V call is TRBV6-5, the J call TRBJ1-2; 8 bases match TRBD1. Germline V gives CDR1 MNHEY, CDR2 SVGAGI. J was trimmed by 6 bases and V by 6 bases; bases with no gene match: 6. The CDR3 consists of 13 residues. The CDR3 DNA reads TGTGCCAGCAGCCAACGACAGGGGAATGGCTACACCTTC. Translated, it gives CASSQRQGNGYTF.

This chain connects TRBV7-2 to TRBJ2-7; 12 bases are a match to TRBD2. CDR3 size: 16 residues. The V and J ends lost 1 base and 3 bases, in that order; junction bases with no gene match: 4. The germline CDR1 and CDR2 sequences are SGHTA and FQGNSA. CDR3 bases: TGTGCCAGCAGCTTAGAACTAGCGGGGGGTCTCTACGAGCAGTACTTC. Translating it yields CASSLELAGGLYEQYF.

The chain couples TRBV9 to TRBJ2-5, with D perhaps TRBD1 (5 bases). The J call may be in error: the DNA end matches TRBJ2-7 better. Germline V lookup: CDR1 SGDLS, CDR2 YYNGEE. CDR3 length: 16 amino acids. The CDR3 protein is CASSVEAQGRGYEQYF. CDR3 in DNA: TGTGCCAGCAGCGTAGAGGCCCAGGGCCGCGGCTACGAGCAGTACTTC.

The chain uses TRBV19 and TRBJ1-3; D not certain. Germline CDR1 reads LNHDA; CDR2 reads SQIVND (reference sequence). This CDR3 is built from 16 residues. V shed 0 bases and J shed 0 bases, with 9 bases lying between them. This CDR3 reads CASSIDGTLSGNTIYF. In nucleotides, the CDR3 is TGTGCCAGTAGTATAGATGGAACGCTCTCTGGAAACACCATATATTTT.

V gene TRBV7-9 combines with J gene TRBJ1-1, with D possibly matching TRBD1 (5 bases). The CDR3 runs 16 residues. The germline gives CDR1 SEHNR, CDR2 FQNEAQ (reference sequence). V gave up 1 base and J gave up 3 bases, with 15 bases separating them. CDR3 sequence (DNA): TGTGCCAGCAGCTTAGGGTGGGGCGGTGGTGACACTGAAGCTTTCTTT. Its protein is CASSLGWGGGDTEAFF. The variable domain in full, completed from reference TRBV7-9 and TRBJ1-1, reads DTGVSQNPRHKITKRGQNVTFRCDPISEHNRLYWYRQTLGQGPEFLTYFQNEAQLEKSRLLSDRFSAERPKGSFSTLEIQRTEQGDSAMYLCASSLGWGGGDTEAFFGQGTRLTVV.

The rearrangement joins TRBV5-4 to TRBJ1-4, with 7 nucleotides matching TRBD1. CDR1 is SGHNT and CDR2 is YYREEE in the germline V gene (reference sequence). The J segment lost 11 bases and the V segment lost 3 bases, leaving 13 bases of the junction unmatched. This CDR3 is built from 15 residues. Here the CDR3 reads CASSSHRQGRGKLFF. The CDR3 DNA follows: TGTGCCAGCAGCTCCCATAGACAGGGCAGGGGCAAACTGTTTTTT.

The chain joins TRBV27 to TRBJ2-2; 8 nucleotides align to TRBD2. Germline CDR1 reads MNHEY; CDR2 reads SMNVEV (reference sequence). This CDR3 has 16 amino acids. The junction had 6 bases not matched to a gene; V was cut back by 6 bases and J by 0 bases. The CDR3 nucleotides are TGTGCCAGCAGGAATCGACTAGCGTCGAACACCGGGGAGCTGTTTTTT. Protein product: CASRNRLASNTGELFF.

This clone has just one count. V is TRBV4-1 and J is TRBJ2-7; 9 positions match TRBD1. This CDR3 has 15 amino acids. The V gene end was trimmed by 1 base and the J gene end by 3 bases; junction bases not matched to a gene: 4. Germline CDR1 is MGHRA and CDR2 is YSYEKL. The DNA for the CDR3 is TGCGCCAGCAGCCAAGCCGGGACAGGGAACTACGAGCAGTACTTC. It yields the protein CASSQAGTGNYEQYF.

The genes are TRBV11-3 and TRBJ2-7; D perhaps matches TRBD1 (6 bases). There are 13 residues in the CDR3. V dropped 6 bases and J dropped 2 bases, with 11 bases sitting between them. CDR1 and CDR2 from the germline V gene are SGHNT and YENEEA. DNA for the CDR3: TGTGCCAGCAGGCAGACAGGTACCTACGAGCAGTACTTC. Its translation: CASRQTGTYEQYF.

The chain couples TRBV2 to TRBJ2-7, with D possibly being TRBD1 (6 bases). Per germline, CDR1 SNHLY and CDR2 FYNNEI. V was clipped by 5 bases and J by 4 bases, with 15 bases between them. The CDR3 has 14 amino acids. The CDR3 protein is CASSSTGISYEQYF. CDR3 coding DNA: TGTGCCAGCAGTTCCACAGGGATTAGTTACGAGCAGTACTTC.

Here the CDR3 DNA reads TGTGCCAGCAGTGGGGACCGGGAGTATGGCTACACCTTC. It specifies CASSGDREYGYTF. V and J are TRBV2 and TRBJ1-2; a possible D gene is TRBD1 (5 bases). Germline V gives CDR1 SNHLY, CDR2 FYNNEI. The CDR3 has 13 amino acids. The V end lost 4 bases, the J end lost 5 bases, and 11 bases lay between the germline ends.

V and J are TRBV25-1 and TRBJ1-6; D remains unclear. Germline V gene lookup returns CDR1 MGHDK and CDR2 SYGVNS. V shed 2 bases and J shed 9 bases, with 11 bases lying between them. The CDR3 sequence is 14 residues long. This chain's CDR3 is CASSEQAWGSPLHF. The CDR3 DNA reads TGTGCCAGCAGTGAACAGGCGTGGGGTTCACCCCTCCACTTT. Supplemented by reference TRBV25-1 and TRBJ1-6, the full variable domain reads EADIYQTPRYLVIGTGKKITLECSQTMGHDKMYWYQQDPGMELHLIHYSYGVNSTEKGDLSSESTVSRIRTEHFPLTLESARPSHTSQYLCASSEQAWGSPLHFGNGTRLTVT.

The sample holds one count of this clone. The genes are TRBV5-6 and TRBJ2-5; 13 bases line up with TRBD2. The CDR3 is made up of 15 amino acids. J was trimmed by 6 bases and V by 2 bases; bases with no gene match: 4. CDR1 SGHDT and CDR2 YYEEEE come from the germline V gene. This CDR3 is CASSLTSGGAQTQYF. The CDR3 nucleotides read TGTGCCAGCAGCTTAACTAGCGGGGGGGCCCAGACCCAGTACTTC. The whole variable domain, remainder taken from reference TRBV5-6 and TRBJ2-5, is DAGVTQSPTHLIKTRGQQVTLRCSPKSGHDTVSWYQQALGQGPQFIFQYYEEEERQRGNFPDRFSGHQFPNYSSELNVNALLLGDSALYLCASSLTSGGAQTQYFGPGTRLLVL.

J is TRBJ2-1 and V is TRBV6-1; D may be TRBD1 (5 bases). The V gene lost 6 bases and the J gene lost 0 bases, with 9 bases spanning the gap. CDR3 length: 14 residues. Germline CDR1 is MNHNS and CDR2 is SASEGT. The CDR3 DNA reads as TGTGCCAGCAGATCGACAGTCTCCTACAATGAGCAGTTCTTC. Its protein product is CASRSTVSYNEQFF.

The chain has TRBV10-1 and TRBJ1-4; unclear D gene. The ends were cut back, 0 bases at V and 7 bases at J, with 9 bases in the middle. The CDR3 consists of 14 residues. Per germline, CDR1 WNHNN and CDR2 SYGVQD (reference sequence). CDR3 in amino acids: CASSESGKGEKLFF. The CDR3 coding sequence is TGCGCCAGCAGTGAGTCGGGGAAGGGTGAAAAACTGTTTTTT.

In DNA form, the CDR3 reads TGTGCCAGCAGCTTAGGGGGACAGAATAATCAGCCCCAGCATTTT. Protein product: CASSLGGQNNQPQHF. This chain uses TRBV7-9 with TRBJ1-5; TRBD1 matches at 7 bases. This CDR3 contains 15 residues. Germline lookup yields CDR1 SEHNR and CDR2 FQNEAQ (reference sequence). The J segment lost 4 bases and the V segment lost 1 base, leaving 4 bases of the junction unmatched.

The genes are TRBV30 and TRBJ2-7, with D perhaps assigned TRBD1 or TRBD2 (5 bases each). The germline V gene encodes CDR1 GTSNPN and CDR2 SVGIG (reference sequence). The CDR3 sequence is 12 residues long. Trimming pared 0 bases from V and 6 bases from J, leaving 9 bases between. CDR3 sequence: CAWSVRGAEQYF. DNA of the CDR3: TGTGCCTGGAGTGTACGAGGGGCCGAGCAGTACTTC.

This chain uses TRBV6-6 with TRBJ2-7, with D hard to call. The V gene lost 3 bases and the J gene lost 3 bases, with 15 bases spanning the gap. The germline gives CDR1 MNHNY, CDR2 SVGAGI (reference sequence). The CDR3 is 15 amino acids. CDR3 amino acids: CASSYNQAADYEQYF. CDR3 DNA sequence: TGTGCCAGCAGTTATAATCAGGCTGCTGACTACGAGCAGTACTTC.

The CDR3 DNA reads as TGCGCCAGCAGCTCCGACAGGGGGCGAGATGAGCAGTACTTC. It translates to CASSSDRGRDEQYF. The genes are TRBV5-1 and TRBJ2-7, with 10 bases that match TRBD1. The length of the CDR3 is 14 residues. Germline V CDR1 and CDR2: SGHRS, YFSETQ. Germline trimming cut 3 bases from V and 7 bases from J; bases unmatched to any gene: 7. The full variable domain, with the rest looked up from reference TRBV5-1 and TRBJ2-7, is KAGVTQTPRYLIKTRGQQVTLSCSPISGHRSVSWYQQTPGQGLQFLFEYFSETQRNKGNFPGRFSGRQFSNSRSEMNVSTLELGDSALYLCASSSDRGRDEQYFGPGTRLTVT.